Each of the 20 T cell receptor beta chains below was sequenced from the same sample in a study of T cell changes during pregnancy in multiple sclerosis. Measured with immunoSEQ multiplex PCR; TCRdb has only the in-frame clones, and not every one. The data hold under 150,000 clones, with around 97% observed a single time. The sequenced sample was peripheral blood, obtained after pregnancy. Source of these receptors: a female donor with multiple sclerosis, enrolled in a pregnancy study.

The rearrangement links TRBV7-6 to TRBJ1-1; possible D gene TRBD1, 6 bases. Trimming left V 1 base short and J 1 base short, with 7 bases between. CDR1 SGHVS and CDR2 FNYEAQ come from the germline V gene. The CDR3 length is 14 residues. CDR3 nucleotide sequence: TGTGCCAGCAGCTTAGACAGGGAGAACACTGAAGCTTTCTTT. Protein sequence: CASSLDRENTEAFF.

V and J are TRBV4-1 and TRBJ2-7, with TRBD2 matching 11 bases. The CDR3 covers 14 residues. Germline-derived CDR1 and CDR2 are MGHRA and YSYEKL. Trimming removed 4 bases from V and 2 bases from J; junction bases left unmatched: 1. CDR3 region: CASSLAGGPYEQYF. The CDR3 DNA sequence: TGCGCCAGCAGCCTAGCGGGAGGGCCCTACGAGCAGTACTTC.

V gene TRBV5-4 combines with J gene TRBJ2-1; 8 positions agree with TRBD2. Germline CDR1 reads SGHNT; CDR2 reads YYREEE (reference sequence). V trimming: 1 base; J trimming: 2 bases; junction bases outside the gene matches: 2. The CDR3 runs to 15 residues. The CDR3 DNA is TGTGCCAGCAGCTTGAGTAGCGGGACCTACAATGAGCAGTTCTTC. It codes for CASSLSSGTYNEQFF.

This chain connects TRBV28 to TRBJ1-1; D not resolved. Trimming cost V 8 bases and J 0 bases, with 10 bases left between them. Germline V gene lookup returns CDR1 MDHEN and CDR2 SYDVKM. The CDR3 is 13 amino acids. The CDR3 DNA follows: TGTGCCAGCCGCGTGAAAATGAACACTGAAGCTTTCTTT. Its protein is CASRVKMNTEAFF.

This clone has just a few counts. This chain connects TRBV19 to TRBJ1-1; D may be TRBD1 (6 bases). The CDR3 consists of 17 residues. Per the germline V gene, CDR1 is LNHDA and CDR2 is SQIVND (reference sequence). V lost 8 bases to trimming and J lost 3 bases, with 25 bases between them. CDR3 residues: CASGQPQHPALDTEAFF. The CDR3 nucleotides read TGTGCCAGTGGACAGCCGCAGCACCCGGCCCTCGACACTGAAGCTTTCTTT.

This sequence joins TRBV30 and TRBJ1-2; 7 bases are shared with TRBD1. Germline V gives CDR1 GTSNPN, CDR2 SVGIG (reference sequence). J gave up 2 bases and V 3 bases, and 12 bases lay outside the gene matches. The CDR3 consists of 16 residues. As DNA, the CDR3 is TGTGCCTGGAGCCCCGCCTCTTTGACAGGGAACTATGGCTACACCTTC. As protein: CAWSPASLTGNYGYTF.

The rearrangement joins TRBV5-1 to TRBJ2-7; the D gene is possibly TRBD2 (7 bases). Germline V lookup: CDR1 SGHRS, CDR2 YFSETQ. V dropped 4 bases and J dropped 2 bases, with 19 bases sitting between them. The CDR3 runs 16 residues. CDR3 coding DNA: TGCGCCAGCAGCCGAGGGGGGGTCACGCCAACCTACGAGCAGTACTTC. Translated: CASSRGGVTPTYEQYF.

The gene calls are TRBV19 and TRBJ2-3, with D possibly being TRBD2 (5 bases). The germline CDR1 and CDR2 sequences are LNHDA and SQIVND (reference sequence). The CDR3 sequence is 14 residues long. V gave up 4 bases and J gave up 2 bases, with 10 bases separating them. CDR3 amino acids: CASSTGDFTDTQYF. The DNA for the CDR3 is TGTGCCAGTAGTACCGGGGATTTCACAGATACGCAGTATTTT.

The V call is TRBV29-1, the J call TRBJ1-2, with 10 positions matching TRBD1. J lost 4 bases, V lost 4 bases, and 9 bases had no gene match. CDR3 length equals 15 residues. Germline V CDR1 and CDR2: SQVTM, ANQGSEA. The CDR3 spells CSVVGGDRGIYGYTF. The CDR3, as DNA: TGCAGCGTTGTCGGGGGGGACAGGGGTATCTATGGCTACACCTTC.

This chain joins TRBV4-3 and TRBJ2-5; TRBD2 agrees at 7 bases. J was trimmed by 5 bases and V by 0 bases; bases with no gene match: 9. The CDR3 extends over 16 amino acids. Germline V gives CDR1 LGHNA, CDR2 YSLEER. The DNA for the CDR3 is TGCGCCAGCAGCCAAGAGGTCACTAGCGCTTGGGAGACCCAGTACTTC. This codes for CASSQEVTSAWETQYF.

The chain links TRBV29-1 to TRBJ2-3, with a possible D match to TRBD2 (5 bases). This CDR3 comprises 13 residues. CDR1 and CDR2 from the germline V gene are SQVTM and ANQGSEA. Trimming took 5 bases from V and 4 from J, leaving 13 bases between them. The CDR3 here is CSVSGGPSDTQYF. The CDR3, as DNA: TGCAGCGTTTCCGGAGGACCTTCAGATACGCAGTATTTT.

The CDR3 coding sequence is TGTGCCTGGAGTCTCCTCGGGGCAGGGGCCCAGTACTTC. Translation: CAWSLLGAGAQYF. The chain is built from TRBV30 and TRBJ2-5, with D possibly TRBD1 on 6 matching bases. Per germline, CDR1 GTSNPN and CDR2 SVGIG (reference sequence). This CDR3 is 13 amino acids long. V lost 2 bases and J 9 bases, leaving 16 bases between the germline ends.

This clone was observed a handful of times. The CDR3 here is CASSGTSGRNTGELFF. The CDR3 nucleotides are TGTGCCAGCAGCGGGACTAGCGGGAGGAACACCGGGGAGCTGTTTTTT. The chain has TRBV9 and TRBJ2-2; 13 bases align to TRBD2. The CDR3 is 16 amino acids. Trimming at V came to 3 bases and at J to 1 base, leaving 0 bases not matched to a gene. Germline V gene lookup returns CDR1 SGDLS and CDR2 YYNGEE. The whole variable domain, remainder taken from reference TRBV9 and TRBJ2-2, is DSGVTQTPKHLITATGQRVTLRCSPRSGDLSVYWYQQSLDQGLQFLIQYYNGEERAKGNILERFSAQQFPDLHSELNLSSLELGDSALYFCASSGTSGRNTGELFFGEGSRLTVL.

The chain uses TRBV7-8 and TRBJ1-2; the D is unclear. CDR3 length equals 16 residues. CDR1 is SGHVS, CDR2 FQNEAQ, per germline. The V end was cut by 3 bases, the J end by 2 bases, with 16 bases between. CDR3 amino acids: CASSFRSRGGNYGYTF. The CDR3 nucleotides are TGTGCCAGCAGCTTTCGGAGTAGAGGCGGCAACTATGGCTACACCTTC.

The V gene is TRBV2, the J gene TRBJ1-5, with 11 bases aligning to TRBD1. The CDR3 contains 13 residues. With 4 bases clipped from V and 7 bases from J, the junction kept 0 bases outside the gene matches. The V gene's germline CDR1 is SNHLY and CDR2 FYNNEI. This CDR3 reads CASSGTGGQPQHF. Written as DNA, the CDR3 is TGTGCCAGCAGTGGGACAGGGGGCCAGCCCCAGCATTTT.

The chain has TRBV5-1 and TRBJ2-4; 8 bases match TRBD2. Germline values: CDR1 SGHRS, CDR2 YFSETQ. The trim removed 3 bases at V and 5 bases at J, leaving 10 bases unmatched. This CDR3 contains 16 residues. Written as DNA, the CDR3 is TGCGCCAGCAGCTCCGGGGGGGGCAGGACACAAAACATTCAGTACTTC. This sequence encodes CASSSGGGRTQNIQYF.

The chain joins TRBV6-5 to TRBJ2-3, with TRBD1 identical over 10 bases. The V gene end was trimmed by 6 bases and the J gene end by 3 bases; junction bases not matched to a gene: 6. CDR1 and CDR2 (germline): MNHEY, SVGAGI. This CDR3 is 15 amino acids long. The CDR3: CASSLDRGRTDTQYF. The CDR3 region has the DNA TGTGCCAGCAGCCTCGACAGGGGGCGGACAGATACGCAGTATTTT.

This clone was seen only once. The V call is TRBV28, the J call TRBJ2-3, with 14 positions matching TRBD2. The germline CDR1 and CDR2 sequences are MDHEN and SYDVKM. V trimming: 2 bases; J trimming: 11 bases; junction bases outside the gene matches: 6. This CDR3 contains 15 residues. The CDR3 nucleotides are TGTGCCAGCAGTTTACCGGGACTAGCGGGAGAACAGCAGTATTTT. Encoded protein: CASSLPGLAGEQQYF.

The rearrangement uses TRBV11-2 and TRBJ1-2; D possibly corresponds to TRBD1 (6 bases). Trimming stripped 5 bases from V and 7 bases from J, with 20 bases between. The CDR3 length is 15 residues. Germline CDR1 is SGHAT and CDR2 is FQNNGV. Here the CDR3 DNA reads TGTGCCAGCAGCCCCGACAGGTTAAGACACGGTGGCTACACCTTC. Encoded protein: CASSPDRLRHGGYTF.

The J gene is TRBJ2-7, the V gene TRBV5-1; 12 positions agree with TRBD2. The CDR3 runs to 15 residues. In germline, CDR1 is SGHRS, CDR2 YFSETQ. The V gene end was trimmed by 5 bases and the J gene end by 3 bases; junction bases not matched to a gene: 6. The CDR3 region is CASRGLAGGYYEQYF. DNA for the CDR3: TGCGCCAGCAGGGGGCTAGCGGGAGGGTACTACGAGCAGTACTTC.